The rows below give T cell receptor beta chains drawn from one sample of a study of cytomegalovirus exposure and HLA in healthy donors. TCRdb's table, derived via immunoSEQ multiplex PCR, lists solely in-frame clones and lacks some. This sample has about 270,000 clones, with roughly 90% found just once. The sample comprised PBMCs. The receptors originated from a man between 35 and 55 years old in good health and CMV-seropositive. Each CDR3 is given without its conserved first and last residue.

cdr3_aa j_call v_call
ASSLGLADYEQY TRBJ2-7 TRBV28
ASSPDPGRGYEQY TRBJ2-7 TRBV27
AWAESRYEQY TRBJ2-7 TRBV30
ASSRLLAHNEQF TRBJ2-1 TRBV27
ASSQAGFYGYT TRBJ1-2 TRBV4-1
ASSVGGKLT TRBJ1-2 TRBV9
ASSESTAQGVLT TRBJ2-6 TRBV10-1
ASSLTGTGGEDQPQH TRBJ1-5 TRBV7-8
ASSPLGQGSSTEAF TRBJ1-1 TRBV18
ASSPFATNEKLF TRBJ1-4 TRBV9
ASSPPKLTSYNEQF TRBJ2-1 TRBV18
ASSPLGGAADTQY TRBJ2-3 TRBV6-4
ASNPHSVNTEAF TRBJ1-1 TRBV28
ASSPDRQETQY TRBJ2-5 TRBV7-2
ASSFGGTTKETQY TRBJ2-5 TRBV5-4
ASSYLRQGWSYEQY TRBJ2-7 TRBV6-5
ASSEFHWGTGGREQY TRBJ2-7 TRBV2
ASSLKPGISYEQY TRBJ2-7 TRBV27
ASSVSLAGGQETQY TRBJ2-5 TRBV6-1
ASSGPGDGYEQY TRBJ2-7 TRBV18
ASSLFGEKLF TRBJ1-4 TRBV28
ASSAVGVSSYEQY TRBJ2-7 TRBV6-6
ASSGGSNEKLF TRBJ1-4 TRBV7-9
ASRFQVSGGQPQH TRBJ1-5 TRBV12-2
ASSQGTGTPSSYEQY TRBJ2-7 TRBV4-2
ASSQDRLALTDTQY TRBJ2-3 TRBV4-3
SVGLTKNIQY TRBJ2-4 TRBV29-1
SVGGSYEQY TRBJ2-7 TRBV29-1
ASSPGGIYEQY TRBJ2-7 TRBV18
ASSLFSGSSSEQY TRBJ2-7 TRBV5-6
ASSIASNQPQH TRBJ1-5 TRBV5-5
ASRLGGFNTEAF TRBJ1-1 TRBV6-5
ASQTGVRGYT TRBJ1-2 TRBV28
ASSLGDFSYNEQF TRBJ2-1 TRBV11-2
ASSEPAGGSNTQY TRBJ2-3 TRBV10-1
ASSLDRATNEKLF TRBJ1-4 TRBV7-9